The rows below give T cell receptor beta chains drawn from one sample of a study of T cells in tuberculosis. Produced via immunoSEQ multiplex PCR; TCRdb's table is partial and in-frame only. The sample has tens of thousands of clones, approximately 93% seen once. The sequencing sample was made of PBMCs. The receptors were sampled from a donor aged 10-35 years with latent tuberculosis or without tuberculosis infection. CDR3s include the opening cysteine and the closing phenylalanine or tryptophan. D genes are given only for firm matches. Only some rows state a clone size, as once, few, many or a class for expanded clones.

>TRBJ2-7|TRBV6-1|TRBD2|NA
TGTGCCTGCGGAACTAGCGGCATCTCCTACGAGCAGTACTTC
CACGTSGISYEQYF
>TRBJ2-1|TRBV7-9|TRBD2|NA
TGTGCCAGCAGCTCGCGGGGGACTAGCGGGAGGTCAGACAATGAGCAGTTCTTC
CASSSRGTSGRSDNEQFF
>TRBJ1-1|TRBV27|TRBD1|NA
TGTGCCAGCAGTAAGACAGGGGGCAACACTGAAGCTTTCTTT
CASSKTGGNTEAFF
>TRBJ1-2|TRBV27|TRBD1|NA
TGTGCCAGCAGTTTTGGGGACAGGGACAACTATGGCTACACCTTC
CASSFGDRDNYGYTF
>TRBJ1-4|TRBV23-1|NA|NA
TGCGCCAGCAGTCAACCGCTCACGGGGGGTTTATTT
CASSQPLTGGLF
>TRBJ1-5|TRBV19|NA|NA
TGTGCCAGTAGTATAGACGGGAGTCAGCCCCAGCATTTT
CASSIDGSQPQHF
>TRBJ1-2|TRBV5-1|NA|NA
TGCGCCAGCAGCTTCACAGGGATCACAAGTGGCTACACCTTC
CASSFTGITSGYTF
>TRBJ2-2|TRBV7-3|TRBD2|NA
TGTGCCAGCAGTGGAATAGCGGGAGGGCCTCCCGGGGAGCTGTTTTTT
CASSGIAGGPPGELFF
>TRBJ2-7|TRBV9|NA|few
TGTGCCAGCAGCGTCAGACCTGAGTCGGGGCAGTACTTC
CASSVRPESGQYF
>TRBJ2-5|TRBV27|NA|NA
TGTGCCAGCAACCCCCGAATGGGGGAGGCTGGAGAGACCCAGTACTTC
CASNPRMGEAGETQYF
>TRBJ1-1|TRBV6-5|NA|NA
TGTGCCAGCAGTCTCGGGGGGCGCATTTTAACTGAAGCTTTCTTT
CASSLGGRILTEAFF
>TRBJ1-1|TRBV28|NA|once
TGTGCCAGCAGTCCAATGACTGAAGCTTTCTTT
CASSPMTEAFF
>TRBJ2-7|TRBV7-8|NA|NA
TGTGCCAGCAGCTCTCCCTGGCGGCTCAGCTCCTACGAGCAGTACTTC
CASSSPWRLSSYEQYF
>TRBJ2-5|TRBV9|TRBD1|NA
TGTGCCAGCAGCGTAGGAACGACAGGGGGCATCCAAGAGACCCAGTACTTC
CASSVGTTGGIQETQYF
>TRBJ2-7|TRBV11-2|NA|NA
TGTGCCAGCAGTCCCAACTTTGGACGGGGGAAATACTACGAGCAGTACTTC
CASSPNFGRGKYYEQYF
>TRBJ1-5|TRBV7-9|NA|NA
TGTGCCAGCAGCTTAGGTGGAGGCAATCAGCCCCAGCATTTT
CASSLGGGNQPQHF
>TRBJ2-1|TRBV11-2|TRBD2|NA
TGTGCCAGCAGCCATCCCGGGACTAGCGGCAATGAGCAGTTCTTC
CASSHPGTSGNEQFF
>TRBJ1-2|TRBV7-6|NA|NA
TGTGCCAGCAGCTTAGAAGGAGTCCGAAGCATAGAGGGCTACACCTTC
CASSLEGVRSIEGYTF
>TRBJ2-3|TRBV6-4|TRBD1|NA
TGTGCCAGCAGTGGTGGACAGGGGAATACGCAGTATTTT
CASSGGQGNTQYF
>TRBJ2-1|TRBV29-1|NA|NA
TGCAGCGTTGGAAGCAGGGGCCTCAATGAGCAGTTCTTC
CSVGSRGLNEQFF
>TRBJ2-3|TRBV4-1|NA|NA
TGCGCCAGCAGCCAAGATCTGGAGGGTCCGGCGCAGTATTTT
CASSQDLEGPAQYF
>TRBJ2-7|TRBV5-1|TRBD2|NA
TGCGCCAGCAGCTTCACAGGACTAGCGGGGGGCTCCTACGAGCAGTACTTC
CASSFTGLAGGSYEQYF
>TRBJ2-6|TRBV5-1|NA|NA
TGCGCCAGCAGCTTCGGGTCTAGGGCCAACGTCCTGACTTTC
CASSFGSRANVLTF
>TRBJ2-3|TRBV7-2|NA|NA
TGTGCCAGCAGCCCCCCCGGGAGTGGAACAGATACGCAGTATTTT
CASSPPGSGTDTQYF
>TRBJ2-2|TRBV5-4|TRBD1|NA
TGTGCCAGCTGGACAGGGGGCCTTCCATCGAACACCGGGGAGCTGTTTTTT
CASWTGGLPSNTGELFF
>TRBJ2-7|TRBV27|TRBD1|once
TGTGCCAGCAGCCGGACAGGGTTCAGGGGAGAGCAGTACTTC
CASSRTGFRGEQYF
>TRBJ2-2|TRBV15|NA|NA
TGTGCCACCAGCCGCCCCCGCGGGGCCGTGAACACCGGGGAGCTGTTTTTT
CATSRPRGAVNTGELFF
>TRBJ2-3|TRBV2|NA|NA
TGTGCCAGCAGACCGGACTCCAATACGCAGTATTTT
CASRPDSNTQYF
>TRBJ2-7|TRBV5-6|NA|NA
TGTGCCAGCAGCTTGGTTCTAGACTCCTACGAGCAGTACTTC
CASSLVLDSYEQYF
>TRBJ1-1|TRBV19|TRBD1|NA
TGTGCCAGTAGCCGTATACAGGGGGCGAACACTGAAGCTTTCTTT
CASSRIQGANTEAFF
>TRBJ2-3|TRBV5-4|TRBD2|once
TGTGCCAGCAGCTTGGGCGGGAGTAGAGCAGATACGCAGTATTTT
CASSLGGSRADTQYF
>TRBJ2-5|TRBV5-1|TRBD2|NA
TGCGCCAGCAGCTTGGGATCAGCGGGAGGGCCTGAGACCCAGTACTTC
CASSLGSAGGPETQYF
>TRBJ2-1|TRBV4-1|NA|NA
TGCGCCAGCAGCCAAGAAGAAAGGGCGGCGGGCAATGAGCAGTTCTTC
CASSQEERAAGNEQFF
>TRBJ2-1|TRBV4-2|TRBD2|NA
TGTGCCAGCAGCCCCCCCGGGCTAGCGGGACCGGATGAGCAGTTCTTC
CASSPPGLAGPDEQFF
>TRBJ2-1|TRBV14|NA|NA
TGTGCCAGCAGCCAAGATTATCTTAGGGGTGAGTTCTTC
CASSQDYLRGEFF
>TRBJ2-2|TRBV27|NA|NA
TGTGCCAGCAGCCTGAGGCCCACGAACACCGGGGAGCTGTTTTTT
CASSLRPTNTGELFF
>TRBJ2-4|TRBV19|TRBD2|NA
TGTGCCAGTAGGGCCCGACTAGCGGGATCCTGGGGGGCCAAAAACATTCAGTACTTC
CASRARLAGSWGAKNIQYF
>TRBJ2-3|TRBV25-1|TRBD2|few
TGTGCCAGCAGTCTGGCTAGCGGGCACACAGATACGCAGTATTTT
CASSLASGHTDTQYF
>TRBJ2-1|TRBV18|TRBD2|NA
TGTGCCAGCTCACCGACTAGCGGGAGGGCAAGGTACAATGAGCAGTTCTTC
CASSPTSGRARYNEQFF
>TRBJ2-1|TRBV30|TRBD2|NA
TGTGCCTGGAGTGTTCCGTCGTATGAGTGGCGGGAGGACTACAATGAGCAGTTCTTC
CAWSVPSYEWREDYNEQFF
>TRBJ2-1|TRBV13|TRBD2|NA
TGTGCCAGCAGCCCGAAGGAACGCGGGAGAGATGAGCAGTTCTTC
CASSPKERGRDEQFF
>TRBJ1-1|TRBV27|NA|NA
TGTGCCAGCAGTTTCTCCCGGGACATGGTGGACACTGAAGCTTTCTTT
CASSFSRDMVDTEAFF
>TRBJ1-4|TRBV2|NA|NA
TGTGCCACCTCCCTGAACGGGAGGGGGGAAAAACTGTTTTTT
CATSLNGRGEKLFF
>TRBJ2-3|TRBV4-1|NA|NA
TGCGCCAGCAGCCAAGAGGGAGGAGGAGCAGATACGCAGTATTTT
CASSQEGGGADTQYF
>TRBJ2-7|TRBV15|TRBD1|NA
TGTGCCACCAGCCTCCCCGAAGGACAGGGGTGGTACGAGCAGTACTTC
CATSLPEGQGWYEQYF
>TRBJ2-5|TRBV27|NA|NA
TGTGCCAGCAGTCGCCATCTACGTCTCCAAGAGACCCAGTACTTC
CASSRHLRLQETQYF
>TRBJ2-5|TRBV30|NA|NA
TGTGCCTCCTATAACATCAGGGACACCTCGAAGAAAGAGACCCAGTACTTC
CASYNIRDTSKKETQYF
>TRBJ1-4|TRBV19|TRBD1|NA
TGTGCCAGTAGTACACCTCCAGGGGGAAGTTATGAAAAACTGTTTTTT
CASSTPPGGSYEKLFF
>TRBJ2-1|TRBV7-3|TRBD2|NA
TGTGCCAGCAGCTTCTTGGGACTAACAGACAATGAGCAGTTCTTC
CASSFLGLTDNEQFF
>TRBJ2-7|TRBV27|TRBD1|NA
TGTGCCAGCAGTCGACAGGGGGCACGGTACGAGCAGTACTTC
CASSRQGARYEQYF
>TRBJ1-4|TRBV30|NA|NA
TGTGCCTGGAGACCAGGGGACACCTCTAATGAAAAACTGTTTTTT
CAWRPGDTSNEKLFF